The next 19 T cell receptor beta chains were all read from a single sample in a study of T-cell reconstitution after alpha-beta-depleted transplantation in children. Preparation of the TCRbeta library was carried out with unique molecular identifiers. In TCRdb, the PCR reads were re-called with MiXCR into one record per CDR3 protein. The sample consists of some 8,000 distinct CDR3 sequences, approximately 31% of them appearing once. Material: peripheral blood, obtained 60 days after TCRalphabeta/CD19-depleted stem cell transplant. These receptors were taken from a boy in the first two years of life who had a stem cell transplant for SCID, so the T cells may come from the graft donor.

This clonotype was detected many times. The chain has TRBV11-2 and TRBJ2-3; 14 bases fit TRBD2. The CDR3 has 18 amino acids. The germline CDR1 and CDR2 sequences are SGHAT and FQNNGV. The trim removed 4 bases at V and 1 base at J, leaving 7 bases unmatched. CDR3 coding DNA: TGTGCCAGCAGCTCCCTAATGGGACTAGCGGGGGGCACAGATACGCAGTATTTT. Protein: CASSSLMGLAGGTDTQYF.

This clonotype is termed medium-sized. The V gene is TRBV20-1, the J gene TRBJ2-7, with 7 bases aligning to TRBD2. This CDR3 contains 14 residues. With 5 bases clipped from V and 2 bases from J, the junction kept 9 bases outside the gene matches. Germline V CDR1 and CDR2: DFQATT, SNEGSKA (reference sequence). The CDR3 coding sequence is TGCAGTGCTGAGAGCGGGGTTCGGGCCTACGAGCAGTACTTC. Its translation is CSAESGVRAYEQYF.

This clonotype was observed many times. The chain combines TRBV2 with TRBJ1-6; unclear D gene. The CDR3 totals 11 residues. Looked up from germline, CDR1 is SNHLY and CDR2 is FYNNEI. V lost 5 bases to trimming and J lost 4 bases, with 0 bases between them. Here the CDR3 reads CASSYNSPLHF. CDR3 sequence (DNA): TGTGCCAGCAGTTATAATTCACCCCTCCACTTT. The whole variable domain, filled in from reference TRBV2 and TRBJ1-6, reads EPEVTQTPSHQVTQMGQEVILRCVPISNHLYFYWYRQILGQKVEFLVSFYNNEISEKSEIFDDQFSVERPDGSNFTLKIRSTKLEDSAMYFCASSYNSPLHFGNGTRLTVT.

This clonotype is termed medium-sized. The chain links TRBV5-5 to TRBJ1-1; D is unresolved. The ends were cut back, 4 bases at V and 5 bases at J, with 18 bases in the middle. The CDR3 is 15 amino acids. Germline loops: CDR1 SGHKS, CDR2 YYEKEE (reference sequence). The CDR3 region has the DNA TGTGCCAGCAGCCTCCCGGGCTCCCGGCTTACTGAAGCTTTCTTT. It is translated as CASSLPGSRLTEAFF.

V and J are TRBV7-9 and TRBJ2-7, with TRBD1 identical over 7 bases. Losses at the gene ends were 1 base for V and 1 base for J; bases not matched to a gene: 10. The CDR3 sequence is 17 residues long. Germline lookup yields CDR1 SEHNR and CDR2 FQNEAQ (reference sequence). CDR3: CASSLGVWDSESYEQYF. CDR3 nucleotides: TGTGCCAGCAGCTTAGGGGTTTGGGACAGTGAGTCCTACGAGCAGTACTTC.

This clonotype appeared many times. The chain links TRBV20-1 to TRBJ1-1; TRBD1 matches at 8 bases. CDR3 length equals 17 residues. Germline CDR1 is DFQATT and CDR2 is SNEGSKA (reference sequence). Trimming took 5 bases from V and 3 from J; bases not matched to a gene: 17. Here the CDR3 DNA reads TGCAGTGCTGGTAGTCGGGACAGGCTTATATGGGACACTGAAGCTTTCTTT. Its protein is CSAGSRDRLIWDTEAFF.

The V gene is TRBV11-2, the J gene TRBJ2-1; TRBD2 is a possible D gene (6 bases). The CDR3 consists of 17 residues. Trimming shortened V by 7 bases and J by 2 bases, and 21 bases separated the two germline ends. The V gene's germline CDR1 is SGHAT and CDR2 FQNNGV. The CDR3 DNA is TGTGCCAGCACCAGAGGTAGGCGGGATTTAACCTACAATGAGCAGTTCTTC. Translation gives CASTRGRRDLTYNEQFF.

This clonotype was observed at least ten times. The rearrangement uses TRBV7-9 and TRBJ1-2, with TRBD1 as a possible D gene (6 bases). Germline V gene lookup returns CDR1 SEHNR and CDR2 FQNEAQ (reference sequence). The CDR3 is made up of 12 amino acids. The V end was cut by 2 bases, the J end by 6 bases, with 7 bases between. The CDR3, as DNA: TGTGCCAGCAGCTTATCAGGGGATGGCTACACCTTC. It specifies CASSLSGDGYTF.

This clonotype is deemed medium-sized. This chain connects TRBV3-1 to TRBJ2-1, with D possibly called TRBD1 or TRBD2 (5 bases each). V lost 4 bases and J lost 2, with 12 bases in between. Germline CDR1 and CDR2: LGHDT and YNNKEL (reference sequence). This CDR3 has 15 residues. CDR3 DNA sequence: TGTGCCAGCAGCCCCGCGAGGGGTACCTACAATGAGCAGTTCTTC. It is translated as CASSPARGTYNEQFF.

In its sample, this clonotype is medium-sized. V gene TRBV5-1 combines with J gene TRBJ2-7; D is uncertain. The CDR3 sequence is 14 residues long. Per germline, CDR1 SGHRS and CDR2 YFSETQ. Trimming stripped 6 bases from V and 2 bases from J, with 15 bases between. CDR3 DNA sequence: TGCGCCAGCAAGTGGACCAGAAACCCCTACGAGCAGTACTTC. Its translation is CASKWTRNPYEQYF. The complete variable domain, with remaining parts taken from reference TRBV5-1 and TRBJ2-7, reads KAGVTQTPRYLIKTRGQQVTLSCSPISGHRSVSWYQQTPGQGLQFLFEYFSETQRNKGNFPGRFSGRQFSNSRSEMNVSTLELGDSALYLCASKWTRNPYEQYFGPGTRLTVT.

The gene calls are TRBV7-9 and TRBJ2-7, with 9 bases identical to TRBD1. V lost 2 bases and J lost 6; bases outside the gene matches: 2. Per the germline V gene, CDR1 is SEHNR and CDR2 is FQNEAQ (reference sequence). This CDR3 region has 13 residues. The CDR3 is CASSLRTGAEQYF. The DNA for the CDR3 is TGTGCCAGCAGCTTAAGGACAGGGGCCGAGCAGTACTTC.

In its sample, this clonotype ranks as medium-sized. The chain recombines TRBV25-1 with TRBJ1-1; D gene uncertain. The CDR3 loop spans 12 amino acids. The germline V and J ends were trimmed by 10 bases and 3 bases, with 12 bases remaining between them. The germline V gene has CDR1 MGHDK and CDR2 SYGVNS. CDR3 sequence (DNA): TGTGCCACGGGGATGGGGTACACTGAAGCTTTCTTT. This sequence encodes CATGMGYTEAFF.

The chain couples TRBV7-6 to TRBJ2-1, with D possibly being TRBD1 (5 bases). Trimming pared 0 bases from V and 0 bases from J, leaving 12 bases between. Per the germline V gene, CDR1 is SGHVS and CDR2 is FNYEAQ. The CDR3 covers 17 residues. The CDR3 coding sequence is TGTGCCAGCAGCTTAGCAATGGCAGGGCCCTCCTACAATGAGCAGTTCTTC. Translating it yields CASSLAMAGPSYNEQFF.

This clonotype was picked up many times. Here the CDR3 reads CAVGDRGNTEAFF. The CDR3 DNA sequence: TGTGCCGTGGGGGACAGGGGAAACACTGAAGCTTTCTTT. The chain couples TRBV10-3 to TRBJ1-1; 10 bases match TRBD1. V was clipped by 11 bases and J by 2 bases; unmatched bases: 5. Germline CDR1 is ENHRY and CDR2 is SYGVKD. The CDR3 is made up of 13 amino acids.

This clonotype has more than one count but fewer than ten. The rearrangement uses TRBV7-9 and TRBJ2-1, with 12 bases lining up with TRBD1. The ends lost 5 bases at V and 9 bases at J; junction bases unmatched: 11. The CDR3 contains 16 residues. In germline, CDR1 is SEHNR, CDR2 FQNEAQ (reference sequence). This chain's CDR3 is CASSPQGQGAIGEQFF. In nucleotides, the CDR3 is TGTGCCAGCAGCCCCCAGGGACAGGGGGCGATCGGTGAGCAGTTCTTC.

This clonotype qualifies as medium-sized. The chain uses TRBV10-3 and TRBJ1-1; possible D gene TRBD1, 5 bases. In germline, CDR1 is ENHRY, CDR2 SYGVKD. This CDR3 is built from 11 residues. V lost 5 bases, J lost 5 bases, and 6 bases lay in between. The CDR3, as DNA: TGTGCCATCAGTAAGGGGACTGAAGCTTTCTTT. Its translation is CAISKGTEAFF.

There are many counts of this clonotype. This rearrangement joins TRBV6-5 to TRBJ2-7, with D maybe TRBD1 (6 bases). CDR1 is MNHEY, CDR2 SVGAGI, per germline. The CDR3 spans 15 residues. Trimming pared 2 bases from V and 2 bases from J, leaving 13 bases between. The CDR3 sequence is CASSYGQQGTYEQYF. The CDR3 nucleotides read TGTGCCAGCAGTTACGGACAGCAGGGGACCTACGAGCAGTACTTC.

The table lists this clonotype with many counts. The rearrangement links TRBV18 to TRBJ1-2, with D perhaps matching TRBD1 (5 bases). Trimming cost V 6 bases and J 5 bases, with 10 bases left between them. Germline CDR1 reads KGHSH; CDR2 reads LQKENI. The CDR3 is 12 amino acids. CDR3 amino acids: CASSGPGYGYTF. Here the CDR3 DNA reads TGTGCCAGCTCGGGGCCGGGGTATGGCTACACCTTC.

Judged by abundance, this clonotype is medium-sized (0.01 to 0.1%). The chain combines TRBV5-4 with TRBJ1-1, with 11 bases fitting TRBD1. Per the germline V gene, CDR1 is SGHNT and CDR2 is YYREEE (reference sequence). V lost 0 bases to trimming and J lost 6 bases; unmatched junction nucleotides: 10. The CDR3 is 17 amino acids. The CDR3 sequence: CASSLARTGGEPSEAFF. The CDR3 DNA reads TGTGCCAGCAGCTTGGCCCGGACAGGGGGCGAACCCTCTGAAGCTTTCTTT.